The 24 T cell receptor beta chains given below trace back to one sample, sequenced in a study of T cells in Graves' hyperthyroidism and ophthalmopathy. The source material, RNA transcripts, was used to amplify TCR beta CDR3 regions. The HTBI primer set was used in a first-round RT-PCR of the TCR CDR3. Each CDR3 protein is one row after TCRdb ran MiXCR on the multiplex PCR reads. The sample holds 550,000 to 600,000 distinct CDR3 sequences, over 12% seen once. Sequencing was performed on blood. The receptors originated from a woman between 18 and 29 years old with Graves' ophthalmopathy.

This clonotype was detected ten times or more. The chain carries TRBV6-1 and TRBJ1-2; the D is unclear. Germline lookup yields CDR1 MNHNS and CDR2 SASEGT. CDR3 length: 12 amino acids. Trimming removed 6 bases from V and 2 bases from J, with 7 bases in between. CDR3 in DNA: TGTGCCAGCAGGGGAGAAAACTATGGCTACACCTTC. Its translation: CASRGENYGYTF.

The chain recombines TRBV19 with TRBJ2-3; a weak D match, TRBD2 (6 bases). Germline values: CDR1 LNHDA, CDR2 SQIVND (reference sequence). V shed 7 bases and J shed 3 bases, with 14 bases lying between them. CDR3 size: 14 residues. CDR3 DNA: TGTGCCAGTAAAGGAGGGCTCGCGACAGATACGCAGTATTTT. It is translated as CASKGGLATDTQYF.

J is TRBJ2-7 and V is TRBV19; D is ambiguous. Germline CDR1 reads LNHDA; CDR2 reads SQIVND (reference sequence). Trimming removed 5 bases from V and 2 bases from J, with 16 bases in between. The CDR3 loop spans 15 amino acids. Written as DNA, the CDR3 is TGTGCCAGTAGTCTCGCGGCAGGAGAGACCTACGAGCAGTACTTC. Protein: CASSLAAGETYEQYF.

This clonotype was seen at least ten times. The chain links TRBV12-3 or TRBV12-4 to TRBJ2-7; TRBD2 might be the D (6 bases). CDR3 length equals 13 residues. V was pared by 7 bases and J by 1 base, with 11 bases between. CDR3 amino acids: CASTLGGSYEQYF. The DNA of the CDR3 is TGTGCCAGCACTTTGGGGGGATCCTACGAGCAGTACTTC.

CDR3 sequence reads: CASSPPRFRLAGGRNNEQFF. Written as DNA, the CDR3 is TGTGCCAGCAGCCCTCCCAGGTTTAGACTAGCGGGAGGGAGGAACAATGAGCAGTTCTTC. The chain couples TRBV12-3 or TRBV12-4 to TRBJ2-1, with 14 bases matching TRBD2. This CDR3 has 20 amino acids. J lost 5 bases, V lost 6 bases, and 18 bases had no gene match.

V usage is TRBV9 and J usage is TRBJ1-6, with D unclear. Germline-derived CDR1 and CDR2 are SGDLS and YYNGEE. Trimming shortened V by 7 bases and J by 4 bases, and 12 bases separated the two germline ends. The CDR3 runs 14 residues. CDR3: CASGNAGYNSPLHF. CDR3 nucleotide sequence: TGTGCCAGCGGCAATGCAGGATATAATTCACCCCTCCACTTT.

The sample holds many counts of this clonotype. The gene calls are TRBV7-3 and TRBJ2-1; D gene unclear. Trimming took off 2 bases at V and 2 bases at J, with 7 bases between the two ends. CDR1 and CDR2 (germline): SGHTA, FQGTGA. CDR3 length: 14 amino acids. The CDR3 DNA sequence: TGTGCCAGCAGCTTAGATGGGACCTACAATGAGCAGTTCTTC. Its translation: CASSLDGTYNEQFF.

This clonotype showed up many times. The gene calls are TRBV6-1 and TRBJ2-1; 7 nucleotides agree with TRBD2. CDR1 and CDR2 (germline): MNHNS, SASEGT. The trim removed 7 bases at V and 2 bases at J, leaving 8 bases unmatched. The CDR3 consists of 15 residues. The CDR3 DNA reads TGTGCCAGCACCTACGGGCTAGCGGCCTACAATGAGCAGTTCTTC. It specifies CASTYGLAAYNEQFF.

This clonotype showed up many times. This chain links TRBV11-2 with TRBJ2-2; 9 bases are shared with TRBD2. The germline CDR1 and CDR2 sequences are SGHAT and FQNNGV. V trimming: 5 bases; J trimming: 4 bases; junction bases outside the gene matches: 8. The CDR3 covers 16 residues. The CDR3 DNA is TGTGCCAGCAGCGGGCTTGGTAGCGGGAGCACCGGGGAGCTGTTTTTT. Its translation is CASSGLGSGSTGELFF. Using reference TRBV11-2 and TRBJ2-2 for the parts outside the CDR3, the full variable domain is EAGVAQSPRYKIIEKRQSVAFWCNPISGHATLYWYQQILGQGPKLLIQFQNNGVVDDSQLPKDRFSAERLKGVDSTLKIQPAKLEDSAVYLCASSGLGSGSTGELFFGEGSRLTVL.

This clonotype came up a few times. The chain couples TRBV5-1 to TRBJ1-2; the D gene is possibly TRBD1 (5 bases). This CDR3 comprises 14 residues. Germline loops: CDR1 SGHRS, CDR2 YFSETQ. V was clipped by 4 bases and J by 0 bases, with 10 bases between them. The chain's CDR3 is CASSHRNPNYGYTF. The CDR3 coding sequence is TGCGCCAGCAGCCACAGGAACCCTAACTATGGCTACACCTTC.

In this sample, this clonotype turned up many times. This rearrangement joins TRBV3-1 to TRBJ2-5; 9 positions match TRBD2. The CDR3 consists of 15 residues. The V gene's germline CDR1 is LGHDT and CDR2 YNNKEL (reference sequence). V gave up 4 bases and J gave up 4 bases; unmatched junction bases: 7. The CDR3 nucleotides read TGTGCCAGCAGCCCTGGGGTAGCGGGAGCAGAGACCCAGTACTTC. Its translation is CASSPGVAGAETQYF.

In its sample, this clonotype was seen many times. The chain employs TRBV28 and TRBJ2-7; D not resolved. The V gene's germline CDR1 is MDHEN and CDR2 SYDVKM. Trimming took off 9 bases at V and 6 bases at J, with 15 bases between the two ends. The CDR3 sequence is 12 residues long. The CDR3 sequence is CASFSRVGEQYF. CDR3 bases: TGTGCCAGTTTTTCTAGGGTTGGCGAGCAGTACTTC.

This clonotype has ten or more counts. This rearrangement joins TRBV20-1 to TRBJ1-1; D uncertain. In germline, CDR1 is DFQATT, CDR2 SNEGSKA (reference sequence). The CDR3 loop spans 13 amino acids. Trimming cost V 3 bases and J 4 bases, with 12 bases left between them. The CDR3 is CSASVGSATEAFF. Written as DNA, the CDR3 is TGCAGTGCTAGTGTCGGATCGGCCACTGAAGCTTTCTTT.

This chain links TRBV4-1 with TRBJ1-2, with D maybe TRBD1 (6 bases). V lost 1 base to trimming and J lost 4 bases, with 16 bases between them. The CDR3 covers 16 residues. Per germline, CDR1 MGHRA and CDR2 YSYEKL. The CDR3 spells CASSQVGYRDTYGYTF. CDR3 coding DNA: TGCGCCAGCAGCCAAGTGGGGTACCGGGACACCTATGGCTACACCTTC.

This chain connects TRBV25-1 to TRBJ1-1, with D possibly being TRBD1 (5 bases). V lost 6 bases and J 6 bases, leaving 17 bases between the germline ends. Germline CDR1 reads MGHDK; CDR2 reads SYGVNS. The CDR3 loop spans 14 amino acids. CDR3 in amino acids: CASRQAGKGAEAFF. CDR3 DNA sequence: TGTGCCAGCAGGCAGGCAGGGAAGGGAGCTGAAGCTTTCTTT.

This clonotype has just a few counts. V is TRBV25-1 and J is TRBJ2-3; 10 bases align to TRBD2. This CDR3 has 21 amino acids. Germline assignment: CDR1 MGHDK and CDR2 SYGVNS. V dropped 0 bases and J dropped 2; count of bases not matched to a gene: 17. The CDR3 nucleotides read TGTGCCAGCAGTGAATATCCCCTGGGGCTAGCGGGAGATAAACACACAGATACGCAGTATTTT. Amino acid sequence: CASSEYPLGLAGDKHTDTQYF. Drawing the rest from reference TRBV25-1 and TRBJ2-3, the complete variable domain is EADIYQTPRYLVIGTGKKITLECSQTMGHDKMYWYQQDPGMELHLIHYSYGVNSTEKGDLSSESTVSRIRTEHFPLTLESARPSHTSQYLCASSEYPLGLAGDKHTDTQYFGPGTRLTVL.

This clonotype was counted many times. The CDR3 loop reads CASSPPGLDSYEQYF. The CDR3 bases are TGCGCCAGCAGCCCTCCGGGCCTAGACTCCTACGAGCAGTACTTC. The chain is built from TRBV5-1 and TRBJ2-7, with D unresolved. CDR3 length: 15 amino acids. V dropped 4 bases and J dropped 0 bases, with 14 bases sitting between them. Looked up from germline, CDR1 is SGHRS and CDR2 is YFSETQ.

This clonotype was recorded many times. The chain has TRBV7-2 and TRBJ1-5, with D possibly being TRBD1 (5 bases). V shed 7 bases and J shed 7 bases, with 17 bases lying between them. CDR3 length equals 14 residues. Germline CDR1 reads SGHTA; CDR2 reads FQGNSA. In nucleotides, the CDR3 is TGTGCCAGCACGGGGGACTCAACGGGACAGCCCCAGCATTTT. This gives the protein CASTGDSTGQPQHF.

This clonotype was seen many times. The J gene is TRBJ2-3, the V gene TRBV15, with 9 bases fitting TRBD1. This CDR3 is 16 amino acids long. In germline, CDR1 is LNHNV, CDR2 YYDKDF (reference sequence). V trimming: 5 bases; J trimming: 2 bases; junction bases outside the gene matches: 8. The CDR3 region has the DNA TGTGCCACCAGCGCGAACAGGGGGCTCTTCACAGATACGCAGTATTTT. It codes for CATSANRGLFTDTQYF.

This chain links TRBV7-6 with TRBJ1-1, with D perhaps matching TRBD1 (5 bases). There are 14 residues in the CDR3. The V gene's germline CDR1 is SGHVS and CDR2 FNYEAQ. V was cut by 5 bases and J by 5 bases, with 15 bases left in between. CDR3 region: CASSPGGVRTEAFF. CDR3 nucleotides: TGTGCCAGCAGCCCCGGGGGGGTTCGGACTGAAGCTTTCTTT.

In its sample, this clonotype was seen many times. This chain links TRBV28 with TRBJ2-2, with D possibly matching TRBD1 (6 bases). Trimming removed 5 bases at V and 0 bases at J, with 10 bases between. The CDR3 contains 15 residues. From germline, CDR1 is MDHEN and CDR2 SYDVKM. The CDR3 region is CASSTGQSNTGELFF. The CDR3 DNA sequence: TGTGCCAGCAGTACAGGGCAATCGAACACCGGGGAGCTGTTTTTT.

Here the CDR3 DNA reads TGTGCCAGTGGTAGGGTACGGGACTCACCCCTCCACTTT. This sequence encodes CASGRVRDSPLHF. The J gene is TRBJ1-6, the V gene TRBV6-2 or TRBV6-3, with D tentatively TRBD1 (5 bases). Per the germline V gene, CDR1 is MNHEY and CDR2 is SVGEGT. Trimming took off 9 bases at V and 10 bases at J, with 16 bases between the two ends. CDR3 length: 13 amino acids.

The gene calls are TRBV14 and TRBJ1-1, with 9 bases matching TRBD1. This CDR3 is built from 14 residues. The V and J ends lost 6 bases and 8 bases, in that order; junction bases with no gene match: 10. Germline CDR1 SGHDN, CDR2 FVKESK. The CDR3 sequence is CASRAQGALLEAFF. CDR3 sequence (DNA): TGTGCCAGCAGGGCACAGGGGGCCCTACTAGAAGCTTTCTTT.

This sequence joins TRBV9 and TRBJ2-3; D is possibly TRBD2 (5 bases). Per germline, CDR1 SGDLS and CDR2 YYNGEE. Between the trimmed V and J ends, which lost 0 bases and 1 base, there was a span of 12 bases. The CDR3 totals 16 residues. CDR3 protein: CASSVAGLRGTDTQYF. The CDR3 DNA reads as TGTGCCAGCAGCGTAGCTGGGTTGCGGGGCACAGATACGCAGTATTTT.